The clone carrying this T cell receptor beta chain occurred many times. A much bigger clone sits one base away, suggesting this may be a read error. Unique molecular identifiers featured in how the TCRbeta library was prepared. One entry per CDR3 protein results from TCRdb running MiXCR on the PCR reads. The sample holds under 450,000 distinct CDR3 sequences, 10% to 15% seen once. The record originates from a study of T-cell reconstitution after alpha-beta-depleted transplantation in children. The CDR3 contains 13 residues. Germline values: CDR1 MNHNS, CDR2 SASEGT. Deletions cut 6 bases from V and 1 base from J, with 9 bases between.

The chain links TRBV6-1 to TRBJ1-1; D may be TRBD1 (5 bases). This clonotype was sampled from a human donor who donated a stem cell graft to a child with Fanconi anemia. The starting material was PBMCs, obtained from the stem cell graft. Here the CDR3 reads CASSPTANTEAFF. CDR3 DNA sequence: TGTGCCAGCAGCCCGACAGCGAACACTGAAGCTTTCTTT.